This TCR beta chain stems from a study of OX40 agonist ivuxolimab in advanced cancers. Study at large: The dose-escalation cohort was approximately 80% male, with a mean age of approximately 61 years, ranging about 20 to 85. One patient with hepatocellular carcinoma and two with cutaneous melanoma, three in all, had partial responses. The study, taken as a whole, reports: Clonal expansion from baseline to week 6 occurred in both CD4+ and CD8+ T cells.

A word on this clone: Antigen: not known.

Profiled with immunoSEQ multiplex PCR; TCRdb holds only in-frame clones, not every one. Here the sample spans some 110,000 clones, about nine tenths being singletons. The clonotype originates from an adult with an advanced solid tumor such as melanoma, head and neck, liver or kidney cancer. Source: CD4+ or CD8+ T cells sorted from blood, taken in a trial of the OX40 agonist ivuxolimab.

As DNA, the CDR3 is TGTGCCAGCATAGCGGGGGGATTCTACAATGAGCAGTTCTTC. As protein: CASIAGGFYNEQFF. The gene calls are TRBV28 and TRBJ2-1; 10 bases line up with TRBD2. Germline V gene sequence: CDR1 MDHEN, CDR2 SYDVKM. V shed 7 bases and J 3 bases; nucleotides not matched to a gene: 3. This CDR3 is 14 amino acids long.